This T cell receptor beta chain came from a study of low-dose radiotherapy and immunotherapy resistance in tumors. The CDR3 runs to 12 residues. Between the trimmed V and J ends, which lost 4 bases and 14 bases, there was a span of 16 bases. Germline V gene data show CDR1 as LGHNA and CDR2 as YNFKEQ. The time point is: after trial treatment. Noted treatment: LDRT plus nivolumab, ipilimumab, low-dose cyclophosphamide and aspirin (RACIN trial). This clonotype was detected many times. TRAV- and TRBV-specific primers primed first-strand cDNA, covering alpha and beta chains. PCR amplification of the TCRs was performed with Phusion for 20 to 25 PCR cycles, and it relied on a constant-region primer together with a V-primer adapter. TCRdb re-derived calls from the reads in MiXCR, one entry per CDR3 protein. Among roughly 100,000 distinct CDR3 sequences, about a fifth were seen once, and the ten largest hold over 4%.

This sequence joins TRBV4-2 and TRBJ2-3; no clear D. This receptor was taken from a male donor with prostate cancer. The starting material was PBMCs, obtained after low-dose radiotherapy plus immunotherapy. The CDR3 protein is CASSPGSRSAYF. As DNA, the CDR3 is TGTGCCAGCAGCCCCGGCTCCCGATCCGCGTATTTT.